Shown below are 30 T cell receptor beta chains from a single sample sequenced in a study of blood T cells in healthy people across ages. A second PCR of about 6 to 12 cycles used a sample-barcoded 5' primer and a J-beta primer mix. TCRdb recomputed calls from the 5' RACE reads with MiXCR, one row per CDR3 protein. The sample includes about 640,000 distinct CDR3 sequences, approximately 40% seen only once; the top ten take approximately 29%. The material sequenced was blood. The source of these receptors is an older man in good health.

Note on this clonotype: A clone one base away is much larger, so this may be a read error. The chain combines TRBV4-3 with TRBJ2-6; D may be TRBD2 (5 bases). Germline CDR1 and CDR2: LGHNA and YSLEER. Trimming stripped 4 bases from V and 1 base from J, with 11 bases between. This CDR3 is built from 16 residues. CDR3 sequence reads: CASSRDPGSGANVLTF. Written as DNA, the CDR3 is TGCGCCAGCAGCCGAGATCCGGGGTCTGGGGCCAACGTCCTGACTTTC.

This rearrangement joins TRBV7-2 to TRBJ2-3; D may be TRBD1 (5 bases). CDR3 length equals 17 residues. Trimming removed 5 bases from V and 0 bases from J, with 18 bases in between. CDR1 is SGHTA, CDR2 FQGNSA, per germline. The CDR3 sequence is CASSGALTLTSTDTQYF. For the CDR3, the DNA is TGTGCCAGCAGCGGGGCCCTTACCCTTACTAGCACAGATACGCAGTATTTT.

V and J are TRBV11-1 and TRBJ2-6, with 8 bases identical to TRBD1. CDR1 is SGHAT and CDR2 is FQDESV in the germline V gene (reference sequence). The CDR3 covers 18 residues. Trimming cost V 0 bases and J 2 bases; bases outside gene matches: 6. CDR3 DNA sequence: TGTGCCAGCAGCTTAGCGCCAGTACAGGGGGCTGGGGCCAACGTCCTGACTTTC. Protein product: CASSLAPVQGAGANVLTF.

The chain recombines TRBV11-3 with TRBJ2-7; D tentatively reads TRBD1 or TRBD2 (5 bases each). The germline gives CDR1 SGHNT, CDR2 YENEEA. The germline V and J ends were trimmed by 0 bases and 6 bases, with 12 bases remaining between them. The length of the CDR3 is 14 residues. The CDR3 protein is CASSLDGTMSEQYF. DNA for the CDR3: TGTGCCAGCAGCTTAGACGGGACCATGAGCGAGCAGTACTTC.

This chain joins TRBV20-1 and TRBJ2-5, with D unclear. V was trimmed by 6 bases and J by 4 bases, leaving 12 bases between them. This CDR3 has 12 residues. In germline, CDR1 is DFQATT, CDR2 SNEGSKA (reference sequence). CDR3: CSAGQRTETQYF. CDR3 bases: TGCAGTGCCGGTCAAAGGACAGAGACCCAGTACTTC.

This clonotype was picked up a small number of times. V and J are TRBV5-4 and TRBJ1-4; D gene unclear. The CDR3 runs to 13 residues. V gave up 3 bases and J gave up 5 bases, with 8 bases separating them. Germline assignment: CDR1 SGHNT and CDR2 YYREEE (reference sequence). CDR3 sequence reads: CASSSQPNEKLFF. The CDR3 coding sequence is TGTGCCAGCAGCTCCCAACCGAATGAAAAACTGTTTTTT.

This clonotype came up a few times. The chain links TRBV6-8 to TRBJ2-5; D uncertain. Germline lookup yields CDR1 MNHGY and CDR2 SAAAGT. Trimming took off 8 bases at V and 1 base at J, with 14 bases between the two ends. This CDR3 region has 14 residues. In DNA, the CDR3 is TGTGCCAGCCCCAGTTGGGCAGTCCAAGAGACCCAGTACTTC. This codes for CASPSWAVQETQYF.

This clonotype came up once. One junction end disagrees with the germline gene, perhaps due to a read error. J is TRBJ2-1 and V is TRBV6-5, with 8 bases identical to TRBD1. CDR1 and CDR2 from the germline V gene are MNHEY and SVGAGI. The CDR3 extends over 15 amino acids. CDR3 sequence reads: CASSQEGRKTGERFF. The CDR3 DNA reads TGTGCCAGCAGTCAGGAGGGACGGAAGACAGGGGAGCGGTTCTTC.

The CDR3 here is CATSDPRAESTDTQYF. The CDR3 DNA follows: TGTGCCACCAGTGATCCCCGGGCGGAGAGCACAGATACGCAGTATTTT. V usage is TRBV24-1 and J usage is TRBJ2-3; D is uncertain. This CDR3 is 16 amino acids long. Germline CDR1 reads KGHDR; CDR2 reads SFDVKD. The V and J ends lost 3 bases and 0 bases respectively, with 12 bases between them.

The chain employs TRBV7-2 and TRBJ2-7, with D unresolved. Germline values: CDR1 SGHTA, CDR2 FQGNSA. This CDR3 has 14 amino acids. Trimming took 4 bases from V and 2 from J, leaving 12 bases between them. DNA for the CDR3: TGTGCCAGCAGCTCTTACAAGCCAGCCTACGAGCAGTACTTC. Protein sequence: CASSSYKPAYEQYF.

The V gene is TRBV7-8, the J gene TRBJ1-5, with 9 nucleotides matching TRBD1. Germline trimming cut 5 bases from V and 5 bases from J; bases unmatched to any gene: 7. The CDR3 runs 15 residues. Germline CDR1 reads SGHVS; CDR2 reads FQNEAQ. CDR3 in amino acids: CASSRGQGLHQPQHF. The CDR3 DNA follows: TGTGCCAGCAGCCGGGGACAGGGTCTTCATCAGCCCCAGCATTTT. Full variable domain (remainder filled in from reference TRBV7-8 and TRBJ1-5): GAGVSQSPRYKVAKRGQDVALRCDPISGHVSLFWYQQALGQGPEFLTYFQNEAQLDKSGLPSDRFFAERPEGSVSTLKIQRTQQEDSAVYLCASSRGQGLHQPQHFGDGTRLSIL.

This clonotype was recorded a few times. The chain's CDR3 is CSVKTSGSWYNEQYF. DNA for the CDR3: TGCAGCGTTAAGACTAGCGGGAGTTGGTACAATGAGCAGTACTTC. J is TRBJ2-5 and V is TRBV29-1; 12 nucleotides match TRBD2. The V gene end was trimmed by 5 bases and the J gene end by 11 bases; junction bases not matched to a gene: 15. The germline V gene encodes CDR1 SQVTM and CDR2 ANQGSEA. The CDR3 covers 15 residues. The whole variable domain, remainder taken from reference TRBV29-1 and TRBJ2-5, is SAVISQKPSRDICQRGTSLTIQCQVDSQVTMMFWYRQQPGQSLTLIATANQGSEATYESGFVIDKFPISRPNLTFSTLTVSNMSPEDSSIYLCSVKTSGSWYNEQYFGPGTRLLVL.

Comments on this clonotype: Compared with germline, one end of the junction differs, possibly owing to a read error. The V call is TRBV12-3 or TRBV12-4, the J call TRBJ2-3; tentatively, D is TRBD2 (5 bases). The CDR3 totals 16 residues. CDR3 in DNA: TGTGCCAGCAGTCCCCAGTTCAGCGGCCGGAAAGATATGCAGTATTTT. The encoded protein is CASSPQFSGRKDMQYF.

This clonotype has a count of ten or more. The CDR3 DNA follows: TGTGCCAGCAGTTTGGACAGGGGTTACAATGAGCAGTTCTTC. This codes for CASSLDRGYNEQFF. The chain combines TRBV27 with TRBJ2-1, with 9 positions matching TRBD1. V gave up 3 bases and J gave up 4 bases; unmatched junction bases: 1. This CDR3 region has 14 residues. Germline values: CDR1 MNHEY, CDR2 SMNVEV (reference sequence).

This clonotype was seen a handful of times. The V and J genes are TRBV5-1 and TRBJ2-3, with D possibly matching TRBD1 (6 bases). CDR1 and CDR2 from the germline V gene are SGHRS and YFSETQ. With 7 bases removed from V and 5 bases from J, the gap between germline ends came to 20 bases. This CDR3 contains 15 residues. This chain's CDR3 is CASSLGTIPEDTQYF. In DNA, the CDR3 is TGCGCCAGCTCCCTGGGGACAATACCAGAAGATACGCAGTATTTT.

This clonotype has more than one count but fewer than ten. This chain joins TRBV7-2 and TRBJ2-1; 7 bases line up with TRBD2. CDR3 length: 15 amino acids. Looked up from germline, CDR1 is SGHTA and CDR2 is FQGNSA. Trimming at V came to 0 bases and at J to 4 bases, leaving 3 bases not matched to a gene. The CDR3 DNA is TGTGCCAGCAGCTTAGCGGGAGGGCGATACAATGAGCAGTTCTTC. It encodes CASSLAGGRYNEQFF.

This chain links TRBV5-1 with TRBJ2-5; D gene ambiguous. Germline values: CDR1 SGHRS, CDR2 YFSETQ. The CDR3 is 15 amino acids. Trimming took 3 bases from V and 5 from J, leaving 17 bases between them. The CDR3 protein is CASSSNGLDRETQYF. The DNA of the CDR3 is TGCGCCAGCAGCTCTAACGGATTGGATCGGGAGACCCAGTACTTC.

V usage is TRBV20-1 and J usage is TRBJ2-7; D is unclear. The CDR3 totals 15 residues. The V gene's germline CDR1 is DFQATT and CDR2 SNEGSKA (reference sequence). Trimming took off 0 bases at V and 2 bases at J, with 14 bases between the two ends. In DNA, the CDR3 is TGCAGTGCTAGAGAGGACCGCTCAAGCACCTACGAGCAGTACTTC. This sequence encodes CSAREDRSSTYEQYF.

The CDR3 DNA sequence: TGTGCCAGCAGTCATCCCCGGGGGCGGGAGCAGTTCTTC. Its protein product is CASSHPRGREQFF. The rearrangement joins TRBV27 to TRBJ2-1; D is tentatively TRBD1 or TRBD2 (6 bases each). The CDR3 consists of 13 residues. CDR1 MNHEY and CDR2 SMNVEV come from the germline V gene (reference sequence). Trimming left V 5 bases short and J 10 bases short, with 15 bases between.

This clonotype was picked up one time. The CDR3 nucleotides are TGTGCCAGCAGGGGACTAGCACGCGAGCAGTACTTC. Residues: CASRGLAREQYF. The V call is TRBV28, the J call TRBJ2-7, with 9 nucleotides matching TRBD2. Germline V gives CDR1 MDHEN, CDR2 SYDVKM. Losses at the gene ends were 6 bases for V and 6 bases for J; bases not matched to a gene: 3. The CDR3 totals 12 residues.

This clonotype was seen only once. The chain recombines TRBV18 with TRBJ1-1; D may be TRBD1 (6 bases). V gave up 4 bases and J gave up 4 bases, with 13 bases separating them. CDR1 is KGHSH, CDR2 LQKENI, per germline. The CDR3 extends over 14 amino acids. DNA for the CDR3: TGTGCCAGCTCACTACAGAAACAGGGCACTGAAGCTTTCTTT. Protein product: CASSLQKQGTEAFF.

The table lists this clonotype with a few counts. The chain links TRBV6-2 or TRBV6-3 to TRBJ2-3; the match to TRBD1 covers 8 bases. The CDR3 sequence is 16 residues long. Germline trimming cut 4 bases from V and 2 bases from J; bases unmatched to any gene: 8. CDR1 and CDR2 from the germline V gene are MNHEY and SVGEGT. The CDR3 coding sequence is TGTGCCAGCAGTTCTCGACAGGGGAGTGTCACAGATACGCAGTATTTT. This encodes CASSSRQGSVTDTQYF.

The chain combines TRBV14 with TRBJ2-4; maybe TRBD1 (6 bases). The J call is in doubt because the DNA end fits TRBJ2-7 better. CDR1 SGHDN and CDR2 FVKESK come from the germline V gene. The CDR3 contains 15 residues. CDR3 DNA: TGTGCCAGCAGCCAAGAAAGACAGGCGATCTACGAGCAGTACTTC. It encodes CASSQERQAIYEQYF.

V gene TRBV12-3 or TRBV12-4 combines with J gene TRBJ2-1; TRBD2 matches 10 bases. V was clipped by 6 bases and J by 10 bases; unmatched bases: 9. This CDR3 is built from 14 residues. The chain's CDR3 is CASRLSGGSDEQFF. The CDR3 bases are TGTGCCAGCAGACTTAGCGGGGGGAGCGACGAGCAGTTCTTC.

This clonotype has a handful of counts. This chain links TRBV5-1 with TRBJ1-4; perhaps TRBD1 as D (5 bases). The germline CDR1 and CDR2 sequences are SGHRS and YFSETQ. The CDR3 totals 14 residues. V was clipped by 5 bases and J by 7 bases, with 15 bases between them. CDR3 loop: CASSLDWGIEKLFF. DNA of the CDR3: TGCGCCAGCAGTCTGGACTGGGGGATTGAAAAACTGTTTTTT.

This clonotype was recorded a few times. The rearrangement joins TRBV14 to TRBJ2-7; tentative D call: TRBD2 (6 bases). Trimming shortened V by 5 bases and J by 3 bases, and 11 bases separated the two germline ends. The CDR3 loop spans 13 amino acids. Germline V gives CDR1 SGHDN, CDR2 FVKESK. The CDR3 bases are TGTGCCAGCAGCGCCCGGGGACTCTACGAGCAGTACTTC. Translating gives CASSARGLYEQYF.

This clonotype was seen more than once but under ten times. The chain joins TRBV7-3 to TRBJ2-3; D is perhaps TRBD2 (6 bases). Germline V gene sequence: CDR1 SGHTA, CDR2 FQGTGA. The CDR3 totals 17 residues. V lost 2 bases and J 4 bases, leaving 19 bases between the germline ends. CDR3: CASSLSPGLREADTQYF. The DNA for the CDR3 is TGTGCCAGCAGCTTATCCCCAGGGCTCAGGGAGGCAGATACGCAGTATTTT. Full variable domain (missing parts from reference TRBV7-3 and TRBJ2-3): GAGVSQTPSNKVTEKGKYVELRCDPISGHTALYWYRQSLGQGPEFLIYFQGTGAADDSGLPNDRFFAVRPEGSVSTLKIQRTERGDSAVYLCASSLSPGLREADTQYFGPGTRLTVL.

The sample holds many counts of this clonotype. The chain uses TRBV6-5 and TRBJ1-2, with D uncertain. This CDR3 region has 15 residues. Trimming left V 10 bases short and J 0 bases short, with 18 bases between. From germline, CDR1 is MNHEY and CDR2 SVGAGI. In nucleotides, the CDR3 is TGTGCCACCCTCAGGTTCGGGGAAGCTAACTATGGCTACACCTTC. Protein sequence: CATLRFGEANYGYTF.

The rearrangement uses TRBV7-2 and TRBJ2-3; 12 nucleotides line up with TRBD2. Losses at the gene ends were 4 bases for V and 4 bases for J; bases not matched to a gene: 6. This CDR3 has 16 residues. CDR1 and CDR2 (germline): SGHTA, FQGNSA. This CDR3 reads CASSSSTSGGADTQYF. Here the CDR3 DNA reads TGTGCCAGCAGCTCTTCGACTAGCGGGGGCGCAGATACGCAGTATTTT.

Points on this clonotype: This may come from a read error, since a much larger clone is one base off. V is TRBV6-2 or TRBV6-3 and J is TRBJ2-7; D is perhaps TRBD1 or TRBD2 (5 bases each). Trimming left V 5 bases short and J 4 bases short, with 12 bases between. The CDR3 is 13 amino acids. CDR1 and CDR2 from the germline V gene are MNHEY and SVGEGT. The CDR3 DNA reads as TGTGCCAGCAGTGACGGGACGCCATACGAGCAGTACTTC. It codes for CASSDGTPYEQYF.